The 13 T cell receptor beta chains given below trace back to one sample, sequenced in a study of CD8+CD57+ T cells in acquired aplastic anemia. Investigators profiled TCR beta VDJ and CDR3 from genomic DNA template. TCRdb recomputed calls from the reads with MiXCR, one row per CDR3 protein. Altogether about 160,000 distinct CDR3 sequences are present, 60% to 80% being singletons, with the ten largest covering about 50%. Sequenced patients had shown CD8+CD57+ cell expansion by flow cytometry. The sample comprised sorted CD4+, CD8+, or CD8+CD57+ T cells (not recorded which) from PBMCs. All receptors come from a human donor with aplastic anemia.

This chain uses TRBV5-1 with TRBJ2-3, with 7 bases that match TRBD2. The CDR3 totals 15 residues. Trimming cost V 2 bases and J 4 bases; bases outside gene matches: 7. Germline V CDR1 and CDR2: SGHRS, YFSETQ. CDR3 in DNA: TGCGCCAGCAGCTTAGGGAGCGGGGTGGCAGATACGCAGTATTTT. The encoded protein is CASSLGSGVADTQYF.

This clonotype was observed once. The genes are TRBV7-7 and TRBJ1-1; D is undetermined. The CDR3 has 13 residues. V was clipped by 10 bases and J by 0 bases, with 12 bases between them. Per germline, CDR1 SSHAT and CDR2 FNYEAQ (reference sequence). The CDR3 loop reads CAISHEVNTEAFF. In DNA form, the CDR3 reads TGTGCCATCTCGCACGAGGTGAACACTGAAGCTTTCTTT.

This clonotype was counted a few times. This sequence joins TRBV2 and TRBJ2-7, with 9 positions matching TRBD1. J was trimmed by 5 bases and V by 8 bases; bases with no gene match: 7. CDR3 size: 13 residues. The germline CDR1 and CDR2 sequences are SNHLY and FYNNEI. CDR3 protein: CASRPQGAHEQYF. The CDR3 coding sequence is TGTGCCAGCCGCCCACAGGGGGCACACGAGCAGTACTTC.

For the CDR3, the DNA is TGTGCCAGCAGCTTTTACTACCGGACAGGGGACGGAGAGACCCAGTACTTC. This encodes CASSFYYRTGDGETQYF. The V call is TRBV5-5, the J call TRBJ2-5; TRBD1 matches 9 bases. CDR3 length: 17 residues. V lost 2 bases, J lost 4 bases, and 12 bases stayed unmatched. The germline V gene encodes CDR1 SGHKS and CDR2 YYEKEE (reference sequence).

The J gene is TRBJ1-1, the V gene TRBV7-8, with TRBD1 matching over 8 bases. The length of the CDR3 is 18 residues. Germline CDR1 is SGHVS and CDR2 is FQNEAQ. V dropped 3 bases and J dropped 0; count of bases not matched to a gene: 12. CDR3 region: CASSLGGQAFTMNTEAFF. CDR3 coding DNA: TGTGCCAGCAGCTTGGGGGGACAGGCTTTTACCATGAACACTGAAGCTTTCTTT.

The rearrangement joins TRBV5-1 to TRBJ2-2; D ambiguous. Trimming shortened V by 0 bases and J by 1 base, and 7 bases separated the two germline ends. In germline, CDR1 is SGHRS, CDR2 YFSETQ. CDR3 length: 15 amino acids. The DNA of the CDR3 is TGCGCCAGCAGCTTGGCAGGAGAGAACACCGGGGAGCTGTTTTTT. Residues: CASSLAGENTGELFF. Using reference TRBV5-1 and TRBJ2-2 for the parts outside the CDR3, the full variable domain is KAGVTQTPRYLIKTRGQQVTLSCSPISGHRSVSWYQQTPGQGLQFLFEYFSETQRNKGNFPGRFSGRQFSNSRSEMNVSTLELGDSALYLCASSLAGENTGELFFGEGSRLTVL.

The chain recombines TRBV6-2 or TRBV6-3 with TRBJ2-3; possibly TRBD1 or TRBD2 for D (5 bases each). Trimming cost V 10 bases and J 7 bases, with 24 bases left between them. Germline V CDR1 and CDR2: MNHEY, SVGEGT. The CDR3 length is 15 residues. For the CDR3, the DNA is TGTGCCATTCGGGACCAAATGATTCTACTTCATACGCAGTATTTT. Translation gives CAIRDQMILLHTQYF.

Of note for this clonotype: A much larger clone differs from this one at a single base, so this may be a read error. The V and J genes are TRBV6-5 and TRBJ2-7; 8 bases map to TRBD2. CDR1 is MNHEY and CDR2 is SVGAGI in the germline V gene. The CDR3 extends over 16 amino acids. Losses at the gene ends were 4 bases for V and 4 bases for J; bases not matched to a gene: 12. The CDR3 DNA reads TGTGCCAGCAGTTCGATTCTGGGACTAGTGAAGTACGAGCAGTACTTC. Its protein product is CASSSILGLVKYEQYF.

V gene TRBV5-5 combines with J gene TRBJ1-6; possible D gene TRBD1, 6 bases. The germline gives CDR1 SGHKS, CDR2 YYEKEE (reference sequence). The ends were cut back, 4 bases at V and 5 bases at J, with 13 bases in the middle. The CDR3 consists of 15 residues. CDR3 DNA sequence: TGTGCCAGCAGCACCGGGACACTAGATAATTCACCCCTCCACTTT. Translation gives CASSTGTLDNSPLHF.

The V and J genes are TRBV20-1 and TRBJ1-5, with TRBD1 matching over 9 bases. This CDR3 comprises 15 residues. With V trimmed by 3 bases and J by 7 bases, 10 bases remained unmatched. Germline loops: CDR1 DFQATT, CDR2 SNEGSKA (reference sequence). CDR3 coding DNA: TGCAGTGCTAGCGGGACAGGGAGCATCGAACAGCCCCAGCATTTT. This gives the protein CSASGTGSIEQPQHF.

This clonotype was detected a few times. The rearrangement uses TRBV13 and TRBJ2-7; 9 bases line up with TRBD2. Trimming removed 2 bases from V and 7 bases from J; junction bases left unmatched: 0. The CDR3 contains 12 residues. Per germline, CDR1 PRHDT and CDR2 FYEKMQ (reference sequence). The CDR3 bases are TGTGCCAGCAGCTTAAGCGGGGGGGAGCAGTACTTC. This gives the protein CASSLSGGEQYF.

A single count supports this clonotype. The rearrangement links TRBV7-6 to TRBJ2-1; D is unclear. Trimming left V 5 bases short and J 5 bases short, with 10 bases between. This CDR3 contains 13 residues. Germline loops: CDR1 SGHVS, CDR2 FNYEAQ. The DNA for the CDR3 is TGTGCCAGCAGCCAAATCGGTAACAATGAGCAGTTCTTC. It is translated as CASSQIGNNEQFF.

The V gene is TRBV5-1, the J gene TRBJ2-1; D is tentatively TRBD1 or TRBD2 (5 bases each). The V end lost 5 bases, the J end lost 1 base, and 13 bases lay between the germline ends. The CDR3 covers 15 residues. In germline, CDR1 is SGHRS, CDR2 YFSETQ. CDR3 DNA sequence: TGCGCCAGCAGTAGAACGGGACGTTCCTACAATGAGCAGTTCTTC. It is translated as CASSRTGRSYNEQFF.